Below are 19 T cell receptor beta chains sequenced from a single sample in a study of vaccination and CD4 T cells after COVID-19. Time point here: late sampling 161 to 241 days after vaccination in three convalescent patients. Noted treatment: roughly nine-day PBMC culture with coronavirus spike peptide pools or control peptides (ViraFEST assay). CD4+ T cells that had been cultured provided DNA sequenced with the Oncomine TCR Beta short-read assay. One entry per CDR3 protein, called by TCRdb with MiXCR from the PCR reads. This sample has over 20,000 distinct CDR3 sequences; about 35% occur once, and the top ten carry roughly 8.6%. Antigens for these TCRs are unknown. The material sequenced was CD4+ T cells from blood, cultured in vitro, taken about 7 months after SARS-CoV-2 vaccination. Receptors were obtained from a human donor who had recovered from COVID-19.

This sequence joins TRBV7-2 and TRBJ2-3; 8 nucleotides agree with TRBD1. V dropped 1 base and J dropped 2; count of bases not matched to a gene: 2. Germline CDR1 and CDR2: SGHTA and FQGNSA. The CDR3 is made up of 15 amino acids. The CDR3 protein is CASSLGTGHTDTQYF. CDR3 DNA: TGTGCCAGCAGCTTAGGGACAGGGCACACAGATACGCAGTATTTT.

The chain carries TRBV6-1 and TRBJ1-1, with a tentative D call TRBD1 (6 bases). The germline gives CDR1 MNHNS, CDR2 SASEGT. The CDR3 has 14 residues. Trimming removed 5 bases from V and 3 bases from J, with 13 bases in between. Here the CDR3 reads CASSITGLDTEAFF. The DNA for the CDR3 is TGTGCCAGCAGTATCACAGGGCTGGACACTGAAGCTTTCTTT.

V usage is TRBV28 and J usage is TRBJ2-7, with D possibly matching TRBD1 (6 bases). This CDR3 has 15 amino acids. Germline-derived CDR1 and CDR2 are MDHEN and SYDVKM. V lost 5 bases and J lost 12, with 26 bases in between. CDR3 sequence (DNA): TGTGCCAGCAGTGATGGGGCAGGGGATGAATTAAGGCGGTACTTC. It codes for CASSDGAGDELRRYF.

The chain has TRBV7-2 and TRBJ2-5; D is perhaps TRBD1 or TRBD2 (5 bases each). The CDR3 consists of 15 residues. Germline CDR1 SGHTA, CDR2 FQGNSA. The V and J ends lost 5 bases and 5 bases respectively, with 18 bases between them. The CDR3 sequence is CASSAAGTPIETQYF. The CDR3 coding sequence is TGTGCCAGCAGCGCAGCCGGGACGCCGATCGAGACCCAGTACTTC.

By share, this clonotype ranks as medium-sized. The rearrangement links TRBV6-1 to TRBJ2-5; 10 nucleotides align to TRBD2. Germline V gene sequence: CDR1 MNHNS, CDR2 SASEGT. The trim removed 2 bases at V and 5 bases at J, leaving 8 bases unmatched. The CDR3 runs 16 residues. The CDR3 protein is CASSELAASGSETQYF. In DNA form, the CDR3 reads TGTGCCAGCAGTGAACTGGCGGCTAGCGGGAGTGAGACCCAGTACTTC.

This clonotype has only a few counts. The chain carries TRBV15 and TRBJ2-2; 9 bases are shared with TRBD1. The CDR3 extends over 16 amino acids. After removal of 2 bases from V and 4 bases from J, the junction contained 5 bases not matched to a gene. The germline CDR1 and CDR2 sequences are LNHNV and YYDKDF (reference sequence). CDR3: CATSRPGTGSTGELFF. The CDR3 region has the DNA TGTGCCACCAGCAGACCCGGGACAGGGAGCACCGGGGAGCTGTTTTTT.

This clonotype is medium-sized within its sample. J is TRBJ1-1 and V is TRBV19; 9 bases line up with TRBD1. This CDR3 has 14 amino acids. Germline values: CDR1 LNHDA, CDR2 SQIVND (reference sequence). The V gene end was trimmed by 4 bases and the J gene end by 6 bases; junction bases not matched to a gene: 6. As DNA, the CDR3 is TGTGCCAGTAGTAGGGGACAGGGTACTGCTGAAGCTTTCTTT. Its protein product is CASSRGQGTAEAFF.

The chain is built from TRBV20-1 and TRBJ2-3; the D gene is possibly TRBD1 (7 bases). The germline V gene has CDR1 DFQATT and CDR2 SNEGSKA (reference sequence). Trimming stripped 3 bases from V and 1 base from J, with 14 bases between. The CDR3 consists of 15 residues. CDR3 sequence: CSARRQGGGTDTQYF. The CDR3 DNA reads as TGCAGTGCTAGGAGACAGGGAGGTGGCACAGATACGCAGTATTTT.

This clonotype was counted only a few times. J is TRBJ1-1 and V is TRBV20-1; TRBD1 might be the D (5 bases). The CDR3 runs 13 residues. Per germline, CDR1 DFQATT and CDR2 SNEGSKA (reference sequence). CDR3 region: CSHHSGMNTEAFF. The CDR3 DNA is TGCAGCCACCATTCAGGGATGAACACTGAAGCTTTCTTT.

The chain combines TRBV28 with TRBJ2-1; possible D gene TRBD2, 6 bases. Trimming took off 8 bases at V and 5 bases at J, with 22 bases between the two ends. The CDR3 spans 16 residues. CDR1 is MDHEN and CDR2 is SYDVKM in the germline V gene. The CDR3 sequence: CASRSGGQVVDNEQFF. The CDR3 DNA reads TGTGCCAGCCGTAGTGGAGGGCAGGTAGTCGACAATGAGCAGTTCTTC.

This clonotype was recorded a few times. The CDR3 DNA follows: TGCAGTGCGCCCGGACAGGGCTTGTACACTGAAGCTTTCTTT. This codes for CSAPGQGLYTEAFF. The V call is TRBV20-1, the J call TRBJ1-1; 8 bases match TRBD1. From germline, CDR1 is DFQATT and CDR2 SNEGSKA (reference sequence). The CDR3 runs to 14 residues. The trim removed 6 bases at V and 3 bases at J, leaving 9 bases unmatched.

The J gene is TRBJ1-5, the V gene TRBV28; a possible D gene is TRBD1 (6 bases). CDR3 length: 17 amino acids. CDR1 is MDHEN and CDR2 is SYDVKM in the germline V gene. The V and J ends lost 3 bases and 5 bases respectively, with 20 bases between them. CDR3 protein: CASSFQQGFEAYQPQHF. CDR3 sequence (DNA): TGTGCCAGCAGTTTTCAACAGGGTTTCGAGGCGTATCAGCCCCAGCATTTT. Together with reference TRBV28 and TRBJ1-5, the CDR3 gives the full variable domain: DVKVTQSSRYLVKRTGEKVFLECVQDMDHENMFWYRQDPGLGLRLIYFSYDVKMKEKGDIPEGYSVSREKKERFSLILESASTNQTSMYLCASSFQQGFEAYQPQHFGDGTRLSIL.

The rearrangement joins TRBV7-8 to TRBJ2-7; 8 bases line up with TRBD1. The germline V gene encodes CDR1 SGHVS and CDR2 FQNEAQ. Trimming cost V 2 bases and J 4 bases; bases outside gene matches: 25. This CDR3 region has 21 residues. The CDR3 coding sequence is TGTGCCAGCAGCTTAACCCACAGGGGGTCGCCTAGAGCCCCAACCTTATACGAGCAGTACTTC. Amino acids: CASSLTHRGSPRAPTLYEQYF.

V and J are TRBV7-2 and TRBJ2-7; 13 bases align to TRBD2. J gave up 2 bases and V 5 bases, and 6 bases lay outside the gene matches. This CDR3 comprises 16 residues. The V gene's germline CDR1 is SGHTA and CDR2 FQGNSA. The chain's CDR3 is CASSPSGLAGAYEQYF. The CDR3 bases are TGTGCCAGCAGCCCATCCGGACTAGCGGGAGCCTACGAGCAGTACTTC. The full variable domain, rest sourced from reference TRBV7-2 and TRBJ2-7, is GAGVSQSPSNKVTEKGKDVELRCDPISGHTALYWYRQSLGQGLEFLIYFQGNSAPDKSGLPSDRFSAERTGGSVSTLTIQRTQQEDSAVYLCASSPSGLAGAYEQYFGPGTRLTVT.

This chain's CDR3 is CASSLTPGVVTEAFF. The CDR3 DNA follows: TGTGCCAGCAGTTTAACCCCAGGGGTGGTGACTGAAGCTTTCTTT. The rearrangement joins TRBV27 to TRBJ1-1; possible D gene TRBD1, 6 bases. The CDR3 has 15 amino acids. Germline values: CDR1 MNHEY, CDR2 SMNVEV (reference sequence). Trimming stripped 2 bases from V and 5 bases from J, with 15 bases between.

J is TRBJ2-1 and V is TRBV20-1, with 13 positions matching TRBD2. Looked up from germline, CDR1 is DFQATT and CDR2 is SNEGSKA (reference sequence). The CDR3 loop spans 16 amino acids. The trim removed 3 bases at V and 5 bases at J, leaving 7 bases unmatched. The CDR3 loop reads CSASAGTSGAHNEQFF. The CDR3 bases are TGCAGTGCTAGCGCCGGGACTAGCGGGGCCCACAATGAGCAGTTCTTC.

This clonotype was recorded a few times. CDR3 region: CASSNGTPYNEQFF. CDR3 bases: TGTGCCAGCAGCAACGGGACACCATACAATGAGCAGTTCTTC. The chain employs TRBV7-9 and TRBJ2-1; TRBD1 might be the D (6 bases). The CDR3 runs 14 residues. Germline loops: CDR1 SEHNR, CDR2 FQNEAQ (reference sequence). V gave up 5 bases and J gave up 4 bases, with 12 bases separating them.

The chain couples TRBV20-1 to TRBJ1-5, with 7 bases identical to TRBD1. Germline-derived CDR1 and CDR2 are DFQATT and SNEGSKA (reference sequence). The CDR3 contains 12 residues. V was pared by 6 bases and J by 3 bases, with 2 bases of the junction left unmatched. The CDR3 DNA reads as TGCAGTGCGACAGGGCACAATCAGCCCCAGCATTTT. This codes for CSATGHNQPQHF.

The chain joins TRBV20-1 to TRBJ2-1, with 9 nucleotides matching TRBD2. The CDR3 is 15 amino acids. V dropped 0 bases and J dropped 9; count of bases not matched to a gene: 9. CDR1 is DFQATT and CDR2 is SNEGSKA in the germline V gene (reference sequence). CDR3 amino acids: CSAREPSGNVFEQFF. CDR3 nucleotide sequence: TGCAGTGCTAGAGAACCTAGCGGGAATGTATTTGAGCAGTTCTTC.